The entry that follows covers one TCR beta chain sequence. This sample is part of a study of blood T cell repertoires in COVID-19. Study in general: There were acute and convalescent COVID-19 samples, and they came from the United States, Italy and Spain. Nucleic acid was either cDNA or gDNA, and it came from T cells, B-cell-depleted T cells, or PBMCs.

Original processing methods: Amplified reference gene primers provided the basis for estimating nucleated cell counts. TCRdb's copy holds only in-frame clones and misses some; the assay was immunoSEQ multiplex PCR. That table supplies the V and J calls and clone size; D and trimming were determined from the DNA. The table records 150,000 to 200,000 clones, 87% of them present only once. The specimen was peripheral blood. The source of this sequence is a man aged 55-75 years with active or convalescent COVID-19.

CDR3 amino acids: CASSNLTDRDTEAFF. In nucleotides, the CDR3 is TGTGCCAGCAGCAACCTAACCGACAGGGACACTGAAGCTTTCTTT. The J gene is TRBJ1-1, the V gene TRBV21-1; TRBD1 is the table's D call and was not checked against the DNA. TRBV21-1 is shown as a pseudogene. This CDR3 has 15 amino acids.